This T cell receptor beta chain originates from a study of T-cell reconstitution after alpha-beta-depleted transplantation in children (dated by TCRdb to between 2015 and 2016). The study in broad terms: T-cell immune reconstitution after TCRalphabeta/CD19-depleted allogeneic hematopoietic cell transplantation in children was quantitatively tracked in the study by means of TCR repertoire profiling. Summary of the overall study and its limitations: About two months after transplant, the apparently early recovery of alphabetaT-cell counts reportedly depended on just several hundred clones that had expanded rapidly and came from non-depleted graft cells. The high TCRbeta diversity at day 60 in some patients was ascribed to recipient T cells and intrathymic progenitors that had survived conditioning. Hyperexpanded clone frequencies declined over subsequent months; after one year, T-cell counts and TCRbeta diversity were mostly attributed to newly produced T cells.

This clonotype has more than one count but fewer than ten. Its antigen remains unidentified. No per-base quality is available; no much larger clone lies one base away. To prepare the library, PCR was applied. The sequencer was an Illumina HiSeq 2500. TCR library preparation used molecular barcoding, with unique molecular identifiers applied to normalize quantification of the TCRbeta repertoire. TCRdb passed the public sequencing reads through fastp at Q25 and MiXCR, retaining productive beta sequences. Identical CDR3 protein sequences are pooled into one entry, listed with their most common genes and DNA. The table for this sample lists hundreds of thousands of distinct CDR3 sequences; about 10% of them were counted only once. Around 2% of the sample is in the top ten clones. The germline V end is reduced by 2 bases and the J end by 2 bases; junction bases left unmatched: 6. The CDR3 numbers 15 residues from cysteine through phenylalanine. The read is trimmed to its CDR3 DNA, 45 bases read in frame from base 1. The germline V gene (reference sequence) provides CDR1 SEHNR and CDR2 FQNEAQ.

The sample's treatment or condition label, decoded: allogeneic hematopoietic cell transplantation with graft depleted of TCRalphabeta T cells and CD19 B cells. TCRalphabeta/CD19-depleted allogeneic hematopoietic cell grafts were given to the transplant recipients, all of whom were children. Here the chain combines TRBV7-9 and TRBJ2-7, with 7 central nucleotides matching TRBD1. The clonotype comes from a child aged 2 to 9 with inherited bone marrow failure, due to receive a stem cell transplant. The sequencing here drew on PBMCs, taken before TCRalphabeta/CD19-depleted stem cell transplant. The bases read TGTGCCAGCAGCTTACCACGACAGGGTACCTACGAGCAGTACTTC. This sequence encodes CASSLPRQGTYEQYF.